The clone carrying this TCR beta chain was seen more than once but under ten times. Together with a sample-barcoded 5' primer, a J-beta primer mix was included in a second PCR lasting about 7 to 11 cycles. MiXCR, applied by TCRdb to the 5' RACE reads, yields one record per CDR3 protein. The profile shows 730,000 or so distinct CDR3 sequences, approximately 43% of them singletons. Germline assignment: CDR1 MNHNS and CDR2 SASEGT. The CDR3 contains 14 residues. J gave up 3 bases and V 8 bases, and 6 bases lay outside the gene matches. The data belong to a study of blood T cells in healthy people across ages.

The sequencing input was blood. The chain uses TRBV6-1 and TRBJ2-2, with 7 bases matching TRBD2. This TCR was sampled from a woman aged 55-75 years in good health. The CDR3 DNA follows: TGTGCCAGCCAGGCGGGAGCTGACACCGGGGAGCTGTTTTTT. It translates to CASQAGADTGELFF.